The rows below give T cell receptor beta chains drawn from one sample of a study of blood T cell repertoires in COVID-19. Only in-frame clones appear in the TCRdb table, and some are missing; sequencing was by immunoSEQ multiplex PCR. The data show about 250,000 clones, around 88% seen once. Sequencing was done on a sample of peripheral blood. All receptors derive from a woman aged 25 to 39 with COVID-19, enrolled during active disease. Both conserved end residues are part of each CDR3. D genes are given only for firm matches.

v_call	j_call	d_call	cdr3_aa
TRBV21-1	TRBJ2-2	.	CASTGLAGGPRTGELFF
TRBV2	TRBJ1-2	.	CASSEESVGYGYTF
TRBV19	TRBJ1-6	.	CASSIGTNSPLHF
TRBV11-2	TRBJ1-4	TRBD1	CASSRDRGRGEKLFF
TRBV3-1/TRBV3-2	TRBJ2-1	TRBD2	CASSQDFGGAGGPLNEQFF
TRBV4-1	TRBJ2-7	.	CASSQDRVGYEQYF
TRBV9	TRBJ2-5	TRBD1	CASSVWSGGAQETQYF
TRBV7-9	TRBJ1-3	TRBD1	CASLRQGVAGNTIYF
TRBV2	TRBJ2-1	TRBD2	CASNLAGAVLVEQFF
TRBV14	TRBJ1-5	.	CPNQPQHF
TRBV10-1	TRBJ2-1	TRBD1	CASSEVPGTGSANEQFF
TRBV5-5	TRBJ1-5	.	CASSSGHPDQPQHF
TRBV11-3	TRBJ2-3	TRBD1	CASSLGQGEADTQYF
TRBV4-2	TRBJ1-4	.	CASSLGEGGPNEKLFF
TRBV5-4	TRBJ1-3	TRBD1	CASSHPDRGLDTIYF
TRBV29-1	TRBJ1-1	TRBD1	CSVVDPGGSNTEAFF
TRBV27	TRBJ2-1	TRBD2	CASSLGVGGYNEQFF
TRBV19	TRBJ1-2	.	CASSVKWEGGYGYTF
TRBV2	TRBJ2-5	TRBD1	CASKDRGIETQYF
TRBV6-5	TRBJ1-2	.	CASSPQIYGYTF
TRBV4-2	TRBJ2-2	TRBD2	CASSQEGGLANTGELFF
TRBV29-1	TRBJ1-1	.	CSAAVGLNTEAFF
TRBV18	TRBJ1-1	.	CASSPGENTEAFF
TRBV7-2	TRBJ1-4	TRBD1	CASSLEQTGNGEKLFF
TRBV4-3	TRBJ2-2	TRBD2	CASSLNPAGVSPTGELFF
TRBV11-2	TRBJ2-3	.	CASSLELDRATDTQYF
TRBV11-2	TRBJ2-3	.	CASSLIGDTQYF
TRBV5-6	TRBJ1-2	.	CASSFSGGRYTF